The clone carrying this TCR beta chain has just one count. This entry belongs to a study of cytomegalovirus exposure and HLA in healthy donors. Researchers ran the PCR with 60 Vbeta and 13 Jbeta primers. The data were produced by immunoSEQ multiplex PCR, yet TCRdb's version contains in-frame clones alone and is incomplete. The profile covers 150,000 to 200,000 clones, with around 76% appearing a single time and about 2.1% taken by the ten largest. This clonotype originated in a young man in good health and CMV-seronegative. Input material: PBMCs.

This CDR3 is CASSVEGSSGNTIYF. CDR3 sequence (DNA): TGTGCCAGCAGCGTTGAAGGGAGCTCTGGAAACACCATATATTTT. V usage is TRBV9 and J usage is TRBJ1-3; no clear D. There are 15 residues in the CDR3. V was pared by 2 bases and J by 0 bases, with 9 bases between. The germline gives CDR1 SGDLS, CDR2 YYNGEE.